The clone carrying this T cell receptor beta chain turned up a few times. The germline V gene encodes CDR1 MNHNY and CDR2 SVGAGI (reference sequence). Trimming took 7 bases from V and 1 from J, leaving 13 bases between them. The CDR3 is made up of 14 amino acids. This entry belongs to a study of beta chain features in type 1 diabetes. What was sequenced were expressed TCRB transcripts, since all of the isolated RNA had been reverse transcribed. TCRdb's table, derived via immunoSEQ multiplex PCR, lists solely in-frame clones and lacks some. The sample shows 620,000 or so clones, 15% to 19% of them seen only once.

The sequence was collected from a man aged 18 to 29 in good health. The sample was naive CD4+ T cells from blood. J is TRBJ1-1 and V is TRBV6-6, with D possibly matching TRBD1 (5 bases). CDR3 DNA sequence: TGTGCCAGCACTTTACAGGCTAAGAACACTGAAGCTTTCTTT. Its translation is CASTLQAKNTEAFF.